The 14 T cell receptor beta chains below come from one sample, sequenced in a study of shared clonotypes between healthy human individuals. Measured with immunoSEQ multiplex PCR; TCRdb has only the in-frame clones, and not every one. The sample lists nearly 2 million clones; 85% to 95% were seen once. Naive CD8 populations comprised CD45RO-negative cells positively selected for CCR7, excluding terminally differentiated effector memory CD45RA+ cells. Sequenced: naive CD8+ T cells sorted from blood. The source of these receptors is a man between 18 and 35 years old in good health.

The J gene is TRBJ1-2, the V gene TRBV9; TRBD1 aligns across 9 bases. After removal of 3 bases from V and 8 bases from J, the junction contained 5 bases not matched to a gene. The germline V gene has CDR1 SGDLS and CDR2 YYNGEE. The CDR3 sequence is 13 residues long. The CDR3 region has the DNA TGTGCCAGCAGCGGTGGGGACAGGGACGGCTACACCTTC. Residues: CASSGGDRDGYTF.

This chain connects TRBV7-8 to TRBJ2-1; tentative D call: TRBD1 (5 bases). The CDR3 is made up of 17 amino acids. CDR1 and CDR2 (germline): SGHVS, FQNEAQ. Trimming took 2 bases from V and 0 from J, leaving 14 bases between them. As DNA, the CDR3 is TGTGCCAGCAGCTTATGGCAGGGCCCAAGCTCCTACAATGAGCAGTTCTTC. Protein product: CASSLWQGPSSYNEQFF.

The V call is TRBV30, the J call TRBJ2-3; 8 nucleotides match TRBD1. The CDR3 consists of 14 residues. The germline V gene has CDR1 GTSNPN and CDR2 SVGIG (reference sequence). The trim removed 5 bases at V and 2 bases at J, leaving 6 bases unmatched. CDR3 nucleotide sequence: TGTGCCTGGCAGCCAGGGGGCTACACAGATACGCAGTATTTT. It codes for CAWQPGGYTDTQYF.

CDR3 protein: CASSLSRDRGRLYGYTF. The CDR3 nucleotides read TGTGCCAGCAGTCTGTCCCGGGACAGGGGCCGACTGTATGGCTACACCTTC. This chain uses TRBV27 with TRBJ1-2, with TRBD1 matching over 10 bases. Germline-derived CDR1 and CDR2 are MNHEY and SMNVEV (reference sequence). V lost 5 bases, J lost 5 bases, and 14 bases stayed unmatched. This CDR3 is built from 17 residues.

This clone was found a few times. The rearrangement joins TRBV27 to TRBJ1-2, with TRBD1 as a possible D gene (5 bases). The CDR3 totals 13 residues. V gave up 5 bases and J gave up 4 bases, with 11 bases separating them. Looked up from germline, CDR1 is MNHEY and CDR2 is SMNVEV (reference sequence). The CDR3 DNA is TGTGCCAGCAGTGCAGGGAGGTCCTATGGCTACACCTTC. Translation gives CASSAGRSYGYTF.

The V gene is TRBV4-3, the J gene TRBJ1-1; D possibly corresponds to TRBD1 (6 bases). V lost 5 bases to trimming and J lost 5 bases, with 9 bases between them. The CDR3 is made up of 12 amino acids. In germline, CDR1 is LGHNA, CDR2 YSLEER. CDR3 region: CASSSTGTEAFF. CDR3 DNA: TGCGCCAGCAGCAGCACAGGGACTGAAGCTTTCTTT.

V usage is TRBV7-6 and J usage is TRBJ1-4; D unclear. Germline V gene lookup returns CDR1 SGHVS and CDR2 FNYEAQ. The CDR3 has 16 residues. The V and J ends lost 5 bases and 7 bases respectively, with 20 bases between them. The CDR3 loop reads CASSPGGDPTGEKLFF. The CDR3 DNA follows: TGTGCCAGCAGCCCAGGCGGGGATCCCACGGGTGAAAAACTGTTTTTT.

The chain is built from TRBV6-5 and TRBJ1-4; D not resolved. This CDR3 is 14 amino acids long. Germline V gives CDR1 MNHEY, CDR2 SVGAGI. Trimming pared 5 bases from V and 2 bases from J, leaving 9 bases between. CDR3: CASSPQLTNEKLFF. The CDR3 DNA follows: TGTGCCAGCAGTCCACAACTGACTAATGAAAAACTGTTTTTT.

The genes are TRBV5-1 and TRBJ2-5, with no clear D. Trimming shortened V by 9 bases and J by 5 bases, and 17 bases separated the two germline ends. There are 13 residues in the CDR3. Germline CDR1 reads SGHRS; CDR2 reads YFSETQ. Here the CDR3 reads CATPSRRLETQYF. The CDR3 DNA sequence: TGCGCCACCCCAAGCCGCCGATTGGAGACCCAGTACTTC.

CDR3 sequence: CASSPWDINQPQHF. DNA of the CDR3: TGTGCCAGCAGTCCTTGGGACATCAATCAGCCCCAGCATTTT. The rearrangement links TRBV27 to TRBJ1-5, with D possibly being TRBD1 (6 bases). The germline V gene has CDR1 MNHEY and CDR2 SMNVEV (reference sequence). V was trimmed by 5 bases and J by 3 bases, leaving 11 bases between them. The CDR3 consists of 14 residues.

V and J are TRBV4-3 and TRBJ2-5; D unclear. This CDR3 comprises 13 residues. Deletions cut 0 bases from V and 4 bases from J, with 6 bases between. Germline V gene lookup returns CDR1 LGHNA and CDR2 YSLEER. CDR3 DNA: TGCGCCAGCAGCCAAGAGTTTGCAGAGACCCAGTACTTC. As protein: CASSQEFAETQYF.

The J gene is TRBJ2-7, the V gene TRBV2, with 9 bases lining up with TRBD1. With V trimmed by 3 bases and J by 5 bases, 5 bases remained unmatched. This CDR3 is 14 amino acids long. Germline V lookup: CDR1 SNHLY, CDR2 FYNNEI. This CDR3 is CASSDPGQGHEQYF. The CDR3 region has the DNA TGTGCCAGCAGTGATCCGGGACAGGGCCACGAGCAGTACTTC.

This clone occurred once. J is TRBJ1-2 and V is TRBV6-1; TRBD1 is a possible D gene (5 bases). Trimming shortened V by 10 bases and J by 7 bases, and 16 bases separated the two germline ends. The CDR3 is 12 amino acids. Germline V lookup: CDR1 MNHNS, CDR2 SASEGT. The CDR3 protein is CATPRQGIGYTF. The CDR3 DNA sequence: TGTGCCACCCCGCGGCAGGGAATTGGCTACACCTTC.

With regard to this clone: At the DNA level, this CDR3 is encoded by other sequences in the same sample as well. The CDR3 loop is CASSTGYNEQFF. The CDR3, as DNA: TGTGCCAGCAGCACAGGGTACAATGAGCAGTTCTTC. The chain couples TRBV9 to TRBJ2-1; tentatively, D is TRBD1 (6 bases). CDR1 is SGDLS and CDR2 is YYNGEE in the germline V gene. V lost 4 bases, J lost 4 bases, and 6 bases lay in between. The CDR3 extends over 12 amino acids.